Each of the 7 T cell receptor beta chains below was sequenced from the same sample in a study of blood T cell repertoires in COVID-19. The method was immunoSEQ multiplex PCR; TCRdb's version includes in-frame clones alone and lacks a portion of them. The sample lists a few hundred thousand clones; more than 85% were seen once. The specimen was peripheral blood. Every receptor here comes from a young adult with COVID-19, enrolled during active disease.

This chain uses TRBV14 with TRBJ1-2; D gene uncertain. The CDR3 length is 13 residues. Trimming pared 0 bases from V and 2 bases from J, leaving 4 bases between. Germline values: CDR1 SGHDN, CDR2 FVKESK. CDR3 coding DNA: TGTGCCAGCAGCCAAGATCAGAACTATGGCTACACCTTC. The encoded protein is CASSQDQNYGYTF.

The chain links TRBV18 to TRBJ2-3, with D perhaps matching TRBD2 (5 bases). The V gene's germline CDR1 is KGHSH and CDR2 LQKENI. V shed 3 bases and J shed 2 bases, with 9 bases lying between them. The length of the CDR3 is 14 residues. CDR3 bases: TGTGCCAGCTCACCGGACTTGAACACAGATACGCAGTATTTT. Its translation is CASSPDLNTDTQYF.

The genes are TRBV5-5 and TRBJ1-4, with 8 bases that match TRBD1. The germline CDR1 and CDR2 sequences are SGHKS and YYEKEE (reference sequence). The CDR3 is 15 amino acids. The trim removed 4 bases at V and 0 bases at J, leaving 2 bases unmatched. The CDR3 coding sequence is TGTGCCAGCAGCGGGGGACAGGCAACTAATGAAAAACTGTTTTTT. It encodes CASSGGQATNEKLFF.

This chain joins TRBV7-7 and TRBJ2-1; 13 bases align to TRBD2. The CDR3 is 15 amino acids. Germline V gene lookup returns CDR1 SSHAT and CDR2 FNYEAQ (reference sequence). Trimming at V came to 5 bases and at J to 3 bases, leaving 1 base not matched to a gene. CDR3 sequence reads: CASSRLAGGYNEQFF. For the CDR3, the DNA is TGTGCCAGCAGCCGACTAGCGGGAGGCTACAATGAGCAGTTCTTC.

The chain combines TRBV18 with TRBJ2-7; 7 bases match TRBD1. The CDR3 runs 13 residues. The V gene end was trimmed by 3 bases and the J gene end by 7 bases; junction bases not matched to a gene: 6. CDR1 KGHSH and CDR2 LQKENI come from the germline V gene. CDR3 DNA: TGTGCCAGCTCACCGGGGACAGTAGGTGAGCAGTACTTC. It specifies CASSPGTVGEQYF.

The chain links TRBV14 to TRBJ2-5, with TRBD2 matching over 9 bases. The length of the CDR3 is 17 residues. Germline CDR1 and CDR2: SGHDN and FVKESK. The ends lost 4 bases at V and 1 base at J; junction bases unmatched: 10. CDR3 in DNA: TGTGCCAGCAGCCCTCGCGGACTAGCGCCAATCCAAGAGACCCAGTACTTC. Protein sequence: CASSPRGLAPIQETQYF.

The chain joins TRBV28 to TRBJ1-5, with 7 bases aligning to TRBD1. The ends lost 6 bases at V and 6 bases at J; junction bases unmatched: 11. CDR1 is MDHEN, CDR2 SYDVKM, per germline. This CDR3 contains 15 residues. The CDR3 bases are TGTGCCAGCAGCTACCGACAGGGCAGGGGTCAGCCCCAGCATTTT. It is translated as CASSYRQGRGQPQHF.